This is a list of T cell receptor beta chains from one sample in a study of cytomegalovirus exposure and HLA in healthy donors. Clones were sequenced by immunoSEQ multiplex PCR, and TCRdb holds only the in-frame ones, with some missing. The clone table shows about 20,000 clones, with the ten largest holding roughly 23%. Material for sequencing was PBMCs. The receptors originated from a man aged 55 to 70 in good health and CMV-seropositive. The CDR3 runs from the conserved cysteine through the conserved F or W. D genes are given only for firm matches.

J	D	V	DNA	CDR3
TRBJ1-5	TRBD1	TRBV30	TGTGCCTGGAGCCGTACACAGGGGGATCAGCCCCAGCATTTT	CAWSRTQGDQPQHF
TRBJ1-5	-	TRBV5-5	TGTGCCAGCAGCTTGGACAGGTATAGCAATCAGCCCCAGCATTTT	CASSLDRYSNQPQHF
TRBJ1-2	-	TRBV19	TGTGCCAGTAGGATGGAGTATGGCTACACCTTC	CASRMEYGYTF
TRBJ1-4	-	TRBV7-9	TGTGCCAGCAGCTTGACAGGAACTAATGAAAAACTGTTTTTT	CASSLTGTNEKLFF
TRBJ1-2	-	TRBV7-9	TGTGCCAGCGACCCTCTAGGGAGAGGATATAACTATGGCTACACCTTC	CASDPLGRGYNYGYTF
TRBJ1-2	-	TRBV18	TGTGCCAGCTCACAAGGGAGGCTTTATGGCTACACCTTC	CASSQGRLYGYTF
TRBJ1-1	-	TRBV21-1	TGTGCCAGCAGCAAAATCCCGGGACAGGGGTTGAACACTGAAGCTTTCTTT	CASSKIPGQGLNTEAFF
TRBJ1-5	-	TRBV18	TGTGCCAGCTCACCCTTCGACAGTTCCCTCAATCAGCCCCAGCATTTT	CASSPFDSSLNQPQHF
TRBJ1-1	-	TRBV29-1	TGCAGCGTTGAAGATCTCGGTGGGGCAGCTTTCTTT	CSVEDLGGAAFF
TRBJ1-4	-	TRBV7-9	TGTGCCAGCAGCTTGGGGGCCGATCGCGACAATGAAAAACTGTTTTTT	CASSLGADRDNEKLFF
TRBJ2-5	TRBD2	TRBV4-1	TGCGCCAGCAGCCAGGGGCGGGGGGAAGAGACCCAGTACTTC	CASSQGRGEETQYF
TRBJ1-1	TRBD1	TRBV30	TGTGCCTGGAGTGTAAGGGACAGGGGAAACACTGAAGCTTTCTTT	CAWSVRDRGNTEAFF
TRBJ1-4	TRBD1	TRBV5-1	TGCGCCAGCAGCCTGGGACAGGGAGAAAAACTGTTTTTT	CASSLGQGEKLFF
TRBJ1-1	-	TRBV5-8	TGTGCCAGCAGCTTGGGCCAAACAGGGTCGGCCACTGAAGCTTTCTTT	CASSLGQTGSATEAFF
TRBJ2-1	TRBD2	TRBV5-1	TGCGCCAGCAGCTTGGAACTAGCGGGGGCGGTCGGTGAGCAGTTCTTC	CASSLELAGAVGEQFF
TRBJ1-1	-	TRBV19	TGTGCCAGTAGTGTCTATACGGTGAACACTGAAGCTTTCTTT	CASSVYTVNTEAFF
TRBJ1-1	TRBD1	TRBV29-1	TGCAGCGTTAAAAGAGGGACAGCCTGGAACACTGAAGCTTTCTTT	CSVKRGTAWNTEAFF
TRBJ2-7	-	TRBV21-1	TGTGCCAGCAGCCCCTGTAGCGGGAGACTAGGCGAGCAGTACTTC	CASSPCSGRLGEQYF
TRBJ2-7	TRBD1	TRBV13	TGTGCCAGCAGCCGCCGGACAGGGTATGACGAGCAGTACTTC	CASSRRTGYDEQYF
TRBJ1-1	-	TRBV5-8	TGTGCCAGCAGCTTGGCGCGGGAAAGGTACACTGAAGCTTTCTTT	CASSLARERYTEAFF
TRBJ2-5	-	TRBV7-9	TGTGCCAGCAGCCCGGTCTGGTCCCCAGAGACCCAGTACTTC	CASSPVWSPETQYF
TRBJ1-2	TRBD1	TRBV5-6	TGTGCCAGCAAGGACAGGGTATATGGCTACACCTTC	CASKDRVYGYTF
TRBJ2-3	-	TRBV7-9	TGTGCCAGCAGCTTAGGACGGAGTACAGATACGCAGTATTTT	CASSLGRSTDTQYF
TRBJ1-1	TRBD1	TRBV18	TGTGCCAGCTCACCAGGGAAAGACAGGGAAAGAACTGAAGCTTTCTTT	CASSPGKDRERTEAFF
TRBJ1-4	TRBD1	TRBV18	TGTGCCAGCTCGCCGAACAGGGGCAGGGATGAAAAACTGTTTTTT	CASSPNRGRDEKLFF
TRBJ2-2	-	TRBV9	TGTGCCAGCAGCGTAAAAGCCGTAACGGGTGGCGGGGAGCTGTTTTTT	CASSVKAVTGGGELFF
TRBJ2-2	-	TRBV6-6	TGTGCCAGCAGGGACACGAACACCGGGGAGCTGTTTTTT	CASRDTNTGELFF
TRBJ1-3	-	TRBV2	TGTGCCAGCAATGTACAGGGATCTGGAAACACCATATATTTT	CASNVQGSGNTIYF
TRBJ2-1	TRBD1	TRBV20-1	TGCAGTACGACAGGGGCAAGTGAGCAGTTCTTC	CSTTGASEQFF
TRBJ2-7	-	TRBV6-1	TGTGCCAGCAGTGCCAGGTCGCGGGACGACGAGCAGTACTTC	CASSARSRDDEQYF
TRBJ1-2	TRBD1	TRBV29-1	TGCAGCGCATCCCCGGGACAGGGCTATGGCTACACCTTC	CSASPGQGYGYTF
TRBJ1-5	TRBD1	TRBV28	TGTGCCAGCAGTCCCCCGGGACAGGGGGCCCGCAATCAGCCCCAGCATTTT	CASSPPGQGARNQPQHF
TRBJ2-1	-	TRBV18	TGTGCCAGCTCACCTTCTGGGGGACACTACAATGAGCAGTTCTTC	CASSPSGGHYNEQFF
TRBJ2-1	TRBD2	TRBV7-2	TGTGCCAGCAGCTTGAGCGGGAGGAGTGAGCAGTTCTTC	CASSLSGRSEQFF
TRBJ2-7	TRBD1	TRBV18	TGTGCCAGCTCACTCTCGACAGGGGAAGCCTACGAGCAGTACTTC	CASSLSTGEAYEQYF
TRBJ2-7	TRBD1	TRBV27	TGTGCCAGCCGTGGGACAGCGAGCTCCTACGAGCAGTACTTC	CASRGTASSYEQYF
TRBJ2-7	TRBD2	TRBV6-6	TGTGCCAGCACCCCTAGCGGGCGGTACGAGCAGTACTTC	CASTPSGRYEQYF